This TCR beta chain was recovered during a study of cytomegalovirus exposure and HLA in healthy donors. PCR was performed using 60 Vbeta and 13 Jbeta primers. This table comes from immunoSEQ multiplex PCR, and its TCRdb copy is limited to in-frame clones, with some not included. The repertoire includes about 130,000 clones, around two thirds of them detected once, and approximately 2.9% sits in the top ten. This clone showed up just once. This TCR was recovered from a human donor in good health. The sequenced sample was PBMCs.

CDR3 in amino acids: CASSLSGDGYTF. Here the CDR3 DNA reads TGTGCCAGCAGCTTATCAGGGGATGGCTACACCTTC. This chain links TRBV11-3 with TRBJ1-2, with D possibly being TRBD1 (6 bases). CDR3 length: 12 residues. The V gene's germline CDR1 is SGHNT and CDR2 YENEEA. V was cut by 2 bases and J by 6 bases, with 7 bases left in between.